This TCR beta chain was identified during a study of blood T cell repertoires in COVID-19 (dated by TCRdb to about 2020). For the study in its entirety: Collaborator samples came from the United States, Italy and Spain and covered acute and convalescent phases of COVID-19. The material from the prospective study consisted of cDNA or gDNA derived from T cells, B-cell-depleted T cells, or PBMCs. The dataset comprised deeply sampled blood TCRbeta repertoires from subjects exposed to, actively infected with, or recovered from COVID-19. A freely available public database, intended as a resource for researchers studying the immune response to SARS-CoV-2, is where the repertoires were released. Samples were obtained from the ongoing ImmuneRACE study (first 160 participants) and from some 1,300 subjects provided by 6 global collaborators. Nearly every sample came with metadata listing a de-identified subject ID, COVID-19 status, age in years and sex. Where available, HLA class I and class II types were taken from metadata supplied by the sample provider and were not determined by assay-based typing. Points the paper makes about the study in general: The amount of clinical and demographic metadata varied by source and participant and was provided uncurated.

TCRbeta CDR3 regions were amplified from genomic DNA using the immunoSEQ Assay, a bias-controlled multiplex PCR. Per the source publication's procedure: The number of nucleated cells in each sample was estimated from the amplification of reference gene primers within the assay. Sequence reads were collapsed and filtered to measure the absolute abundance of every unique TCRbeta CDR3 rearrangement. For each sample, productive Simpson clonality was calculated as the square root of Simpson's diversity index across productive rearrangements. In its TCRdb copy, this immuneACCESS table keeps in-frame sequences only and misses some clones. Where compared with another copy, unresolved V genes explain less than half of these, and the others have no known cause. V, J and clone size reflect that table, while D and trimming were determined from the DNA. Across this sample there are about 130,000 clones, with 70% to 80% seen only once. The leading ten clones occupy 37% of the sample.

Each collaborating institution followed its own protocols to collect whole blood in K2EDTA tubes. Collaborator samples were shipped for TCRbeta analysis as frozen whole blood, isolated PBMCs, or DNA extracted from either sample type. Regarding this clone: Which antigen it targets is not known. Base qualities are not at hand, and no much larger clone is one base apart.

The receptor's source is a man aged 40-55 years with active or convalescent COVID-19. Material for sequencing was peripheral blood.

The nucleotide sequence reads TGCGCCAGCAGCTCCCTCGGGACAGGGACTACCTACGAGCAGTACTTC. Translated, it reads CASSSLGTGTTYEQYF. The rearrangement joined TRBV5-1 to TRBJ2-7, and TRBD1 aligns with 9 junction nucleotides. Based on the germline V gene, the CDR1 and CDR2 sequences are SGHRS and YFSETQ. The CDR3 starts with the cysteine, ends with the phenylalanine, and has 16 residues. Left in the record is the CDR3 DNA by itself, 48 bases read in frame from the first base. V loses 3 bases at its end and J loses 2 bases; junction bases beyond the gene matches: 9.